This TCR beta chain was captured by sequencing in a study of T cell responses to AZD1222 COVID-19 vaccine. This clone was observed once. Here immunoSEQ multiplex PCR was the method, and the copy in TCRdb shows in-frame clones only, minus some. The repertoire has 150,000 to 200,000 clones, about 89% of them found once; the top ten carry approximately 2.7%. The CDR3 totals 11 residues. Germline V gene sequence: CDR1 DFQATT, CDR2 SNEGSKA (reference sequence). The sample here was peripheral blood, taken on day 0 of MenACWY control vaccination. This receptor was taken from an adult in good health. The rearrangement uses TRBV20-1 and TRBJ2-3; D is unclear. The CDR3 is CRAGMTDTQYF. DNA of the CDR3: TGCAGAGCAGGAATGACAGATACGCAGTATTTT.